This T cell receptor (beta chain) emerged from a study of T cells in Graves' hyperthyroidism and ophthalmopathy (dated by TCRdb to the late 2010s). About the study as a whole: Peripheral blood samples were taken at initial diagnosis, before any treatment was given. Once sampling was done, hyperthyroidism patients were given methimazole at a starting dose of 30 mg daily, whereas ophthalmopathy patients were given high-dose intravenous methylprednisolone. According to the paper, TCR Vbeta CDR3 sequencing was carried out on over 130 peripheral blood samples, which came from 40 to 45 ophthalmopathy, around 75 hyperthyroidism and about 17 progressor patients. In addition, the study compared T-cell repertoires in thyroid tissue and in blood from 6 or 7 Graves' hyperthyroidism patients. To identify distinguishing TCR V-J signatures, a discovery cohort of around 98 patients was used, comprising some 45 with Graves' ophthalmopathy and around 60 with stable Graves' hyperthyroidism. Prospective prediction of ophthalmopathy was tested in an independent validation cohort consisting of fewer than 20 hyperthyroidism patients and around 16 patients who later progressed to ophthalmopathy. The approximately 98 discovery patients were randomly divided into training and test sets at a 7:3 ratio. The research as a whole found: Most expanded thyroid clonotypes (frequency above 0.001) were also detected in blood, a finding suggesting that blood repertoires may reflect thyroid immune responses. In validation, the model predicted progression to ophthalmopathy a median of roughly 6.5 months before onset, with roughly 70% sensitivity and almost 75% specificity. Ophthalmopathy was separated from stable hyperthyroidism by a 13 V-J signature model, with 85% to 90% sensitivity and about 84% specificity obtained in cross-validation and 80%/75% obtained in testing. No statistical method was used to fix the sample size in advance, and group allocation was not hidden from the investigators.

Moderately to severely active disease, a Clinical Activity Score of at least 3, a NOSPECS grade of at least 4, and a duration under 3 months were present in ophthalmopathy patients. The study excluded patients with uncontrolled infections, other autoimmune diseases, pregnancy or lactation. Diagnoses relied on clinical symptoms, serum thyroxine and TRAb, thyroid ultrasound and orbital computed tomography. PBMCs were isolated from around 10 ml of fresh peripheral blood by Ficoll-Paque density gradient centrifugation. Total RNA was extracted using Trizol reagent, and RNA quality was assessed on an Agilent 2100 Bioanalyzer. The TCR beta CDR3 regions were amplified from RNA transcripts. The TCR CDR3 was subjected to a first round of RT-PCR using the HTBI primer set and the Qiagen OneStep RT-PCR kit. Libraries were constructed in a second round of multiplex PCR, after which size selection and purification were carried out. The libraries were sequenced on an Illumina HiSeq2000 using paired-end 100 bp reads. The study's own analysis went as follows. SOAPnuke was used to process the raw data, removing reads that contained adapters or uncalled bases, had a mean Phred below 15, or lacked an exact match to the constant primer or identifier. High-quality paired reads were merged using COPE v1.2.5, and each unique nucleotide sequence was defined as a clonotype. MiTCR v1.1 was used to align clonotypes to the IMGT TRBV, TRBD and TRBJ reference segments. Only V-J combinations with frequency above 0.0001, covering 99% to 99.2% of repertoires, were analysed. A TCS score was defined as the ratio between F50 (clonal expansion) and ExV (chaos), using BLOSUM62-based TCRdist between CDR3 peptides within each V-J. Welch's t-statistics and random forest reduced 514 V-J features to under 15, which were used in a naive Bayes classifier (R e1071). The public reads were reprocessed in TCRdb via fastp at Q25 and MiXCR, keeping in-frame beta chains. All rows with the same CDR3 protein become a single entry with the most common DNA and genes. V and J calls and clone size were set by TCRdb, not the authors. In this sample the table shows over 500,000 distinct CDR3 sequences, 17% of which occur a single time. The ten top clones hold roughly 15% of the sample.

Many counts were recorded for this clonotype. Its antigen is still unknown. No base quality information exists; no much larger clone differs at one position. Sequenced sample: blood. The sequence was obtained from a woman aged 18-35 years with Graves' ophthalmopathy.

The nucleotide sequence reads TGTGCCAGCAGTTTTGGGGGTCTCACTGAAGCTTTCTTT. The resulting protein is CASSFGGLTEAFF. The rearrangement joined TRBV28 to TRBJ1-1; the D gene is possibly TRBD1, with 5 bases matching. The CDR3 runs 13 amino acids, cysteine and phenylalanine included. Only the CDR3 part of the read is kept: 39 bases, read in frame from the first base. Deletion took 3 bases off V and 4 bases off J, with a span of 9 bases between the germline ends. In the germline V gene, CDR1 corresponds to MDHEN and CDR2 to SYDVKM.